The TCR beta chain described here comes from a study of OX40 agonist ivuxolimab in advanced cancers. Notes on the research overall: Ivuxolimab was an agonistic, fully human IgG2 monoclonal antibody directed against OX40 (CD134), a costimulatory receptor. In the dose-escalation cohort, 82.7% of patients were male, and the mean age was roughly 60 years with a range of roughly 20 to 79. The point of sequencing TCRbeta in the periphery was to test whether ivuxolimab changed TCR sequence diversity and drove clonal T-cell expansion. Intravenous ivuxolimab was administered to patients every 2 weeks at six dose levels: 0.01, 0.1, 0.3, 1.5, 3 and 10 mg/kg. Partial responses occurred in three dose-escalation patients, of whom one had hepatocellular carcinoma and two had cutaneous melanoma. The monotherapy dose-escalation portion (N ≈ 55 patients) of the phase I ivuxolimab trial is reported in the paper. Patients were allowed to have had prior anti-PD-1, anti-PD-L1 or anti-CTLA-4 therapy, and 40% of the dose-escalation patients had previously received checkpoint inhibitors. Of the approximately 50 dose-escalation patients, hepatocellular carcinoma was present in about 20, melanoma in about 15, renal cell carcinoma in 9 and head and neck cancer in 9.

This clone appeared a few times. This receptor's antigen is unknown. Base qualities were left out, and no much larger clone turns up one base away. For sequencing of the TCRbeta CDR3 region, genomic DNA was extracted from the sorted cells. TCRbeta CDR3 regions were sequenced using the immunoSEQ Assay. The table was pulled from immuneACCESS by TCRdb, which kept in-frame rearrangements only. Such tables lose some clones; where checked, under half of the loss comes from unresolved V genes, and the rest has no known cause. The sample table contains 13,000 to 15,000 clones; only one count was recorded for roughly three quarters of them. 30% to 35% of the sample lies in the top ten. Patients with a history of autoimmune disease or receiving systemic immunosuppression were excluded from the trial. Peripheral blood for TCR sequencing was collected from all dose cohorts at baseline, on cycle 4 day 1, and on cycle 7 day 1. The samples were taken from a phase I, first-in-human, multicenter, open-label dose-escalation trial of ivuxolimab. The trial enrolled adults with locally advanced or metastatic head and neck squamous cell, hepatocellular, melanoma or renal cell carcinoma. Before TCR sequencing, CD4+ and CD8+ T cells were separately sorted from peripheral blood.

Paper-wide results and their limitations: Clonal expansion of both CD4+ and CD8+ blood T cells was observed from baseline to week 6 at doses 0.1 to 3.0 mg/kg. Low levels of normalized T-cell clonal expansion were also seen in some nonresponding patients. After ivuxolimab, more expanded clones were found on average in CD8+ T cells than in CD4+ T cells. Which antigens the clonally expanded peripheral T cells were specific for was not determined. In the 0.1-3.0 mg/kg groups, partial responders were among the patients with the lowest normalized peripheral clonal expansion, particularly in CD8+ T cells.

According to the germline V gene (reference sequence), CDR1 reads SGHAT and CDR2 reads FQDESV. Its CDR3 holds 15 amino acids, cysteine through phenylalanine. Just the 45-base CDR3 DNA is kept, in frame starting at base 1. V is shortened by 8 bases, J by 0 bases, and the region joining them spans 16 bases. Specimen: CD4+ or CD8+ T cells sorted from blood, collected in a trial of the OX40 agonist ivuxolimab. The clonotype originates from an adult with an advanced solid tumor such as melanoma, head and neck, liver or kidney cancer. This sequence uses TRBV11-1 and TRBJ1-2; the D gene remains uncertain. Here the CDR3 is given as CASSGPITSNYGYTF. Here is the DNA: TGTGCCAGCTCCGGCCCCATAACCTCTAACTATGGCTACACCTTC.